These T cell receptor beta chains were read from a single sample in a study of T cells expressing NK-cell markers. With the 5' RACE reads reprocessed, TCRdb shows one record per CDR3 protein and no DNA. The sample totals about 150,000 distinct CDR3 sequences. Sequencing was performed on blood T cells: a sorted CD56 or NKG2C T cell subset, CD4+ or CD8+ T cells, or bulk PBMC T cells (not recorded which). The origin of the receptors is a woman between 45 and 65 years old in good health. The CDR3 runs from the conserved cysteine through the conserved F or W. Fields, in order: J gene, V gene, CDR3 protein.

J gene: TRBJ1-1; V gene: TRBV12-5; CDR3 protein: CASGLGGREAFF
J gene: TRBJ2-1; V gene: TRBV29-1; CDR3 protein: CSVDWNNEQFF
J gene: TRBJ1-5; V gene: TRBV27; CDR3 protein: CASSLDGGNQPQHF
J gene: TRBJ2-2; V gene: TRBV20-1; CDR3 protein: CSARDRFPGELFF
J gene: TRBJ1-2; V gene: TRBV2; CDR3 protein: CASISANPNYGYTF
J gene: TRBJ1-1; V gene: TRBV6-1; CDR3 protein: CASSENRGAYTEAFF
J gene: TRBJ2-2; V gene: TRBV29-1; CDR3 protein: CSAEGGRDTGELFF
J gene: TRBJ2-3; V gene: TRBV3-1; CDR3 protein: CASSQEREADTQYF
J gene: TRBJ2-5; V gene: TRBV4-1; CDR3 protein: CASSPQRGQETQYF
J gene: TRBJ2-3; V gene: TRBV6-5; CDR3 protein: CASVISSGSTDTQYF
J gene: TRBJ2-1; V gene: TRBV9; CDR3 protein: CASSVGTPSYNEQFF
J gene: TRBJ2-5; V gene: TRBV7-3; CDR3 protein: CASSVTGNQETQYF
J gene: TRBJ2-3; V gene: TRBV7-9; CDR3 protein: CASSLAHDEKYF
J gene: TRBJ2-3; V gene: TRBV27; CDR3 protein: CASRPTDRADTQYF
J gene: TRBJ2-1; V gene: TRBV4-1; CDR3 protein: CASSQVEIGSYNEQFF
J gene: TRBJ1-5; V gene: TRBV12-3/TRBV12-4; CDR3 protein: CASSFSLRAGQPQHF
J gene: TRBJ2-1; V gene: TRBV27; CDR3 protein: CASSQGTSHGDEQFF
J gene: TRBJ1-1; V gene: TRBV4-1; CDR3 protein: CASISGAIRKGGMNTEAFF